This TCR beta chain is from a study of blood T cell repertoires in COVID-19. Some clones are missing from TCRdb's copy, which holds only in-frame ones; the method was immunoSEQ multiplex PCR. The sample consists of some 130,000 clones, about 89% of them appearing once. Per the germline V gene, CDR1 is KGHSH and CDR2 is LQKENI. The CDR3 runs to 15 residues. V was pared by 0 bases and J by 2 bases, with 10 bases between. It was during active infection that Seattle patients were enrolled and then longitudinally followed. The gene calls are TRBV18 and TRBJ1-1; D is unresolved. Sequencing was carried out using peripheral blood. This TCR derives from a man in his 60s with COVID-19, enrolled during active disease. CDR3 sequence: CASSPPKGGNTEAFF. The CDR3 coding sequence is TGTGCCAGCTCACCACCAAAGGGAGGAAACACTGAAGCTTTCTTT.